The 12 T cell receptor beta chains below come from one sample, sequenced in a study of early T cells in non-severe SARS-CoV-2 infection. TCRdb re-derived calls from the 5' RACE reads in MiXCR, one entry per CDR3 protein. The sample consists of more than 30,000 distinct CDR3 sequences, approximately 6.9% of them appearing once. Sequencing was performed on whole blood, taken at baseline. These receptors came from an adult who was a healthcare worker with PCR-confirmed SARS-CoV-2 infection or an uninfected control (not recorded which).

This clonotype was recorded a few times. This chain joins TRBV6-4 and TRBJ2-1, with TRBD2 matching 7 bases. This CDR3 contains 14 residues. CDR1 and CDR2 (germline): MRHNA, SNTAGT. J gave up 5 bases and V 8 bases, and 9 bases lay outside the gene matches. The CDR3 sequence: CASPVIGGNNEQFF. CDR3 in DNA: TGTGCCAGCCCCGTAATCGGGGGGAACAATGAGCAGTTCTTC.

This clonotype was detected many times. The chain couples TRBV7-3 to TRBJ1-1; no clear D gene. CDR3 size: 13 residues. The germline V gene has CDR1 SGHTA and CDR2 FQGTGA. V was pared by 0 bases and J by 4 bases, with 6 bases between. The DNA of the CDR3 is TGTGCCAGCAGCTTAACTGGGAGCACTGAAGCTTTCTTT. Translation: CASSLTGSTEAFF.

The V call is TRBV7-9, the J call TRBJ2-1; the match to TRBD1 covers 7 bases. The germline gives CDR1 SEHNR, CDR2 FQNEAQ (reference sequence). The CDR3 covers 15 residues. V shed 5 bases and J 3 bases; nucleotides not matched to a gene: 7. CDR3 amino acids: CASSPTGTVYNEQFF. The CDR3 coding sequence is TGTGCCAGCAGCCCGACCGGGACAGTCTACAATGAGCAGTTCTTC.

This clonotype appeared many times. This chain's CDR3 is CAIGTGNHEQYV. DNA of the CDR3: TGTGCCATCGGGACAGGGAACCACGAGCAGTACGTC. This chain uses TRBV10-3 with TRBJ2-7; TRBD1 matches at 9 bases. V shed 8 bases and J 5 bases; nucleotides not matched to a gene: 4. Germline loops: CDR1 ENHRY, CDR2 SYGVKD. The length of the CDR3 is 12 residues.

In its sample, this clonotype was seen a few times. The gene calls are TRBV6-4 and TRBJ2-1; 8 bases fit TRBD2. CDR1 is MRHNA, CDR2 SNTAGT, per germline. The CDR3 is made up of 15 amino acids. J lost 4 bases, V lost 3 bases, and 5 bases had no gene match. CDR3 amino acids: CASSERLAGYNEQFF. CDR3 DNA sequence: TGTGCCAGCAGTGAACGGCTAGCGGGTTACAATGAGCAGTTCTTC.

The DNA for the CDR3 is TGTGCCAGCAGTGAACTATCGGGGGAGCACGAGCAGTACTTC. Protein: CASSELSGEHEQYF. The chain carries TRBV2 and TRBJ2-7; D may be TRBD2 (6 bases). CDR1 is SNHLY and CDR2 is FYNNEI in the germline V gene. V lost 2 bases to trimming and J lost 5 bases, with 13 bases between them. The CDR3 extends over 14 amino acids.

Only a few counts were recorded for this clonotype. The chain is built from TRBV27 and TRBJ1-2; perhaps TRBD1 as D (6 bases). The CDR3 consists of 13 residues. Looked up from germline, CDR1 is MNHEY and CDR2 is SMNVEV (reference sequence). Trimming cost V 4 bases and J 6 bases, with 12 bases left between them. The CDR3 here is CASSSRQENGYTF. The DNA of the CDR3 is TGTGCCAGCAGTTCTCGACAGGAAAATGGCTACACCTTC.

This clonotype was seen repeatedly, ten times or more. The chain couples TRBV12-3 or TRBV12-4 to TRBJ1-1, with D uncertain. CDR3 size: 11 residues. V lost 7 bases and J 0 bases, leaving 3 bases between the germline ends. DNA of the CDR3: TGTGCCAGCATGATGAACACTGAAGCTTTCTTT. Protein sequence: CASMMNTEAFF.

This clonotype occurred many times. The chain employs TRBV27 and TRBJ2-3, with 8 positions matching TRBD2. Germline V gene data show CDR1 as MNHEY and CDR2 as SMNVEV (reference sequence). CDR3 size: 17 residues. Germline trimming cut 3 bases from V and 0 bases from J; bases unmatched to any gene: 8. In DNA form, the CDR3 reads TGTGCCAGCAGTTTCAACCCGGGGGGGGGCAGCACAGATACGCAGTATTTT. Translation: CASSFNPGGGSTDTQYF.

The genes are TRBV7-9 and TRBJ2-3; 7 bases are shared with TRBD2. V gave up 8 bases and J gave up 6 bases; unmatched junction bases: 8. In germline, CDR1 is SEHNR, CDR2 FQNEAQ (reference sequence). The CDR3 extends over 13 amino acids. This CDR3 reads CASGGGRGDTQYF. The CDR3, as DNA: TGTGCCAGCGGGGGAGGGCGAGGTGATACGCAGTATTTT.

This clonotype was found a few times. This rearrangement joins TRBV4-3 to TRBJ1-4; D ambiguous. Germline V lookup: CDR1 LGHNA, CDR2 YSLEER. Trimming pared 4 bases from V and 7 bases from J, leaving 13 bases between. There are 14 residues in the CDR3. The CDR3 nucleotides are TGCGCCAGCAGCCCCCGAGTAGGGAGTGAAAAACTGTTTTTT. It codes for CASSPRVGSEKLFF.

The gene calls are TRBV4-3 and TRBJ2-2; D is unresolved. The ends were cut back, 0 bases at V and 6 bases at J, with 11 bases in the middle. This CDR3 has 15 amino acids. The germline V gene has CDR1 LGHNA and CDR2 YSLEER. This CDR3 reads CASSQDRLGSGELFF. CDR3 DNA: TGCGCCAGCAGCCAAGATCGGTTAGGGTCCGGGGAGCTGTTTTTT.